One TCR beta chain is described in this entry. Antigen unknown. Deletions cut 3 bases from V and 6 bases from J, with 13 bases between. CDR1 is LGHDT and CDR2 is YNNKEL in the germline V gene (reference sequence). The CDR3 totals 14 residues. Regarding time point: sample taken at primary tumor resection. TCRdb recomputed calls from the 5' RACE reads with MiXCR, one row per CDR3 protein. The sample shows about 910 distinct CDR3 sequences, around 35% of them seen only once. This entry belongs to a study of spatial heterogeneity in lung cancer. Study observations and caveats: Ubiquitous and regional expanded TCR counts correlated with ubiquitous and regional nonsynonymous mutations, respectively. Tumor mutation count correlated with how many alpha and beta TCRs expanded intratumorally.

The TCR was taken from a female donor with early-stage non-small cell lung cancer. Sequencing used lung tumor tissue, obtained at surgery. The chain combines TRBV3-1 with TRBJ2-3; D remains ambiguous. CDR3 sequence (DNA): TGTGCCAGCAGCCAGAGGACCGTTGGGGATACGCAGTATTTT. Protein product: CASSQRTVGDTQYF.